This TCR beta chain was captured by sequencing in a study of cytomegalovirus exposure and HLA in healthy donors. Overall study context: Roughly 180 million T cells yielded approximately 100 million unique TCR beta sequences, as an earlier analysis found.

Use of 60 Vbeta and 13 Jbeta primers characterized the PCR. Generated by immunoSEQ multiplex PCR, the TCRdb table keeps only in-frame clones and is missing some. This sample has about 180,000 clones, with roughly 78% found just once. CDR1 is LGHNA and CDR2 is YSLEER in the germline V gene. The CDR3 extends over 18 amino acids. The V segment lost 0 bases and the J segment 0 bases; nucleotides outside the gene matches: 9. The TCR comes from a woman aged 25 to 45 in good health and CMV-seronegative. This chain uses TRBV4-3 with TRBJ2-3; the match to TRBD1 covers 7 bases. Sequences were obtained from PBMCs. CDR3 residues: CASSQEKIGGLSTDTQYF. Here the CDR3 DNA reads TGCGCCAGCAGCCAAGAAAAAATAGGGGGCCTGAGCACAGATACGCAGTATTTT.